The entry below gives a single TCR beta chain sequence along with its context. In the authors' workflow: Reference gene primer amplification gave nucleated cell count estimates. Only in-frame clones appear in the TCRdb table, and some are missing; sequencing was by immunoSEQ multiplex PCR. V and J calls and clone size are those listed in that table; D and trimming were worked out from the DNA. The table records around 210,000 clones, more than 80% of them present only once. This sample stems from a study of blood T cell repertoires in COVID-19. Trimming removed 7 bases from V and 5 bases from J; junction bases left unmatched: 9. CDR1 and CDR2 from the germline V gene are LGHNT and FRNRAP. The CDR3 sequence is 16 residues long.

The receptor was derived from a woman older than 75 with COVID-19, enrolled during active disease. The rearrangement uses TRBV12-5 and TRBJ2-5; the match to TRBD2 covers 14 bases. Sequenced material: peripheral blood. The CDR3 DNA reads TGTGCTAGTGCCCCGGGACTAGCGGGAGTCGGTGAGACCCAGTACTTC. Its protein is CASAPGLAGVGETQYF.